The following is a T cell receptor (beta chain) sequence with its context. This sample stems from a study of technical replicates of blood from several donors. Trimming removed 6 bases at V and 3 bases at J, with 18 bases between. The CDR3 length is 15 residues. Germline CDR1 reads SGHTA; CDR2 reads FQGNSA. The protocol was immunoSEQ multiplex PCR, while the TCRdb copy is restricted to in-frame clones and leaves out a portion. The data contain about 75,000 clones, around 92% of them singletons. V gene TRBV7-2 combines with J gene TRBJ2-7; a weak D match, TRBD2 (5 bases). The sequencing sample was made of T cells isolated from PBMCs. The receptor's source is a human donor in good health. The CDR3 DNA is TGTGCCAGCAGTTCCCCAAAAACGGGGTTCTACGAGCAGTACTTC. Protein sequence: CASSSPKTGFYEQYF.